This T cell receptor beta chain was obtained from a study of blood T cells in healthy people across ages. Notes on the study in general: With donor CMV status unknown, expanded clonotype changes were possibly confounded. While age rose, TCR beta diversity per million T cells dropped in a roughly linear way.

Isolation of PBMCs gave at least 6.5 million cells per sample. Samples each yielded at least 5 micrograms of total RNA. Sample-barcoded 5' priming and a J-beta primer mix drove a second PCR of roughly 6 to 12 cycles. Via MiXCR, TCRdb re-called the 5' RACE reads, giving one row per CDR3 protein. This table has about 1.4 million distinct CDR3 sequences, approximately 63% appearing once. A note on this clonotype: Its specificity is unknown.

The clonotype comes from a man in his late teens or twenties in good health. The sequencing sample was made of blood.

The CDR3 is CSGVSGSYEQYF. The CDR3 DNA reads TGCAGCGGAGTTAGCGGGAGCTACGAGCAGTACTTC. The chain is built from TRBV29-1 and TRBJ2-4, with 9 bases identical to TRBD2. The J call may be in error: the DNA end matches TRBJ2-7 better. Germline V gene sequence: CDR1 SQVTM, CDR2 ANQGSEA. The CDR3 sequence is 12 residues long.